This T cell receptor beta chain stems from a study of CD8+ T cells in alopecia areata. Findings of the study overall: Possibly because of HLA-related factors, TCR sharing was less clear across patients than in mice. Normal scalp showed lower clonality than lesional scalp, especially alopecia totalis/universalis.

The authors extracted RNA and reverse transcribed it into cDNA as the sequencing template. The assay was immunoSEQ multiplex PCR, and TCRdb's table has in-frame clones only and misses some. The sample yields 50,000 to 70,000 clones, about 44% seen once. Germline V gene data show CDR1 as MNHEY and CDR2 as SMNVEV (reference sequence). Trimming cost V 6 bases and J 7 bases, with 7 bases left between them. The CDR3 runs to 11 residues. Sampling of alopecia areata patients yielded lesional scalp punch biopsies as well as peripheral blood. Sorted populations comprised CD4+ and CD8+ T cells obtained from PBMCs. This clone was seen only a few times. Its antigen remains unidentified.

Sequenced sample: NKG2D-low CD8+ T cells sorted from blood. The gene calls are TRBV27 and TRBJ2-1; perhaps TRBD1 as D (6 bases). The clonotype originates from a human donor with alopecia areata. DNA of the CDR3: TGTGCCAGCAGGAGGGGGAATGAGCAGTTCTTC. It encodes CASRRGNEQFF.